This T cell receptor beta chain was identified in a study of coeliac disease. Turning to the study itself: Refractory type I: diet-unresponsive over 12 months, with immunophenotypically normal intraepithelial cells.

Some clones are missing from TCRdb's copy, which holds only in-frame ones; the method was immunoSEQ multiplex PCR. The sample lists over 9,000 clones, under 70% seen once, with around 20% in the top ten. Per germline, CDR1 SEHNR and CDR2 FQNEAQ (reference sequence). Trimming took off 5 bases at V and 2 bases at J, with 13 bases between the two ends. The length of the CDR3 is 14 residues. This receptor was identified in a woman in her fifties or sixties with celiac disease. Sequences were obtained from lamina propria lymphocytes from the gut. J is TRBJ2-7 and V is TRBV7-9; possibly TRBD2 for D (5 bases). CDR3 in amino acids: CASSPSDFPYEQYF. In DNA, the CDR3 is TGTGCCAGCAGCCCATCGGACTTCCCCTACGAGCAGTACTTC.